These 6 T cell receptor beta chains were sequenced from one sample in a study of blood T cell repertoires in COVID-19. Here immunoSEQ multiplex PCR was the method, and the copy in TCRdb shows in-frame clones only, minus some. The sample lists 90,000 to 100,000 clones, around 82% occurring once. Sequences were obtained from peripheral blood. These receptors came from a man in his 70s with active or convalescent COVID-19.

The chain joins TRBV7-9 to TRBJ1-2; TRBD1 matches 7 bases. The trim removed 1 base at V and 5 bases at J, leaving 1 base unmatched. Germline CDR1 is SEHNR and CDR2 is FQNEAQ (reference sequence). This CDR3 spans 13 amino acids. CDR3 in amino acids: CASSLEGQYGYTF. CDR3 bases: TGTGCCAGCAGCTTAGAGGGACAGTATGGCTACACCTTC.

The rearrangement uses TRBV6-5 and TRBJ2-2, with 10 positions matching TRBD1. The CDR3 length is 15 residues. CDR1 is MNHEY and CDR2 is SVGAGI in the germline V gene. V shed 6 bases and J 4 bases; nucleotides not matched to a gene: 5. CDR3 sequence reads: CASRIGTGATGELFF. The DNA of the CDR3 is TGTGCCAGCAGGATAGGGACAGGGGCCACCGGGGAGCTGTTTTTT.

This clone was counted only a few times. The chain uses TRBV28 and TRBJ2-3; a possible D gene is TRBD1 (6 bases). Between the trimmed V and J ends, which lost 5 bases and 1 base, there was a span of 19 bases. There are 17 residues in the CDR3. Germline assignment: CDR1 MDHEN and CDR2 SYDVKM. CDR3 nucleotides: TGTGCCAGCAGTAGCCCCCTCACAGGGTTGGGCACAGATACGCAGTATTTT. Translated, it gives CASSSPLTGLGTDTQYF.

The chain carries TRBV29-1 and TRBJ2-3; 7 nucleotides align to TRBD2. Trimming at V came to 8 bases and at J to 5 bases, leaving 13 bases not matched to a gene. The CDR3 contains 14 residues. Germline assignment: CDR1 SQVTM and CDR2 ANQGSEA. Here the CDR3 DNA reads TGCAGCTCCTCGTGGGGAGGGTATATAGATACGCAGTATTTT. Its translation is CSSSWGGYIDTQYF.

The gene calls are TRBV7-9 and TRBJ2-7; 7 bases fit TRBD1. Germline V CDR1 and CDR2: SEHNR, FQNEAQ (reference sequence). Trimming took 6 bases from V and 2 from J; bases not matched to a gene: 7. This CDR3 region has 14 residues. CDR3 in DNA: TGTGCCAGCAGGCCCGGGACAGAAGCCTACGAGCAGTACTTC. Its translation: CASRPGTEAYEQYF.

The V gene is TRBV6-5, the J gene TRBJ2-3; 8 bases map to TRBD1. CDR3 length equals 15 residues. The V gene end was trimmed by 6 bases and the J gene end by 3 bases; junction bases not matched to a gene: 8. Per germline, CDR1 MNHEY and CDR2 SVGAGI. CDR3 nucleotide sequence: TGTGCCAGCAGGGGTGTGGGACAGGCTACAGATACGCAGTATTTT. Its translation is CASRGVGQATDTQYF.